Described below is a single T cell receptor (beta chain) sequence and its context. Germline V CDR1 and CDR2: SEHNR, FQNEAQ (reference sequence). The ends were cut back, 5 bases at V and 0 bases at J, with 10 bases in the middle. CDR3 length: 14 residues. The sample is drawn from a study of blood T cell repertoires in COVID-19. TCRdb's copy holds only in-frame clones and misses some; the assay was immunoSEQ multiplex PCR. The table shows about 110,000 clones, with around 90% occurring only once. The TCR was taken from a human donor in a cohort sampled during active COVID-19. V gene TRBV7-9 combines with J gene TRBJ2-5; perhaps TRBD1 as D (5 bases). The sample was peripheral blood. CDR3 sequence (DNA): TGTGCCAGCAGCCAGACAGCAAACCAAGAGACCCAGTACTTC. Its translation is CASSQTANQETQYF.